Listed here are 10 T cell receptor beta chains from one sample, sequenced in a study of STAT5B mutations in CD4+ large granular lymphocyte leukemia. Profiled with immunoSEQ multiplex PCR; TCRdb holds only in-frame clones, not every one. This sample yields 21,000 or so clones, of which 70% to 80% are seen a single time; 0.42% belongs to the top ten. Sequencing used CD4+ T cells from blood buffy coats. These TCRs come from a human donor in good health.

This chain uses TRBV5-6 with TRBJ2-2; D is unclear. Between the trimmed V and J ends, which lost 5 bases and 5 bases, there was a span of 22 bases. The CDR3 runs to 17 residues. Per germline, CDR1 SGHDT and CDR2 YYEEEE. CDR3 sequence: CASSHILRRVGTGELFF. The DNA for the CDR3 is TGTGCCAGCAGTCACATCCTCAGGCGAGTAGGGACCGGGGAGCTGTTTTTT.

The chain links TRBV1 to TRBJ2-1; the listed D gene, TRBD2, was not tested against the DNA. TRBV1 is an annotated pseudogene. The length of the CDR3 is 16 residues. The CDR3 sequence is CTSSRERASGMNEQFF. CDR3 bases: TGCACCAGCAGCCGAGAGCGGGCTAGCGGGATGAATGAGCAGTTCTTC.

CDR3 sequence reads: CASSYLASQETQYF. DNA of the CDR3: TGTGCCAGCAGCTACCTAGCGAGCCAAGAGACCCAGTACTTC. The chain joins TRBV11-3 to TRBJ2-5; weak D call: TRBD2 (6 bases). V lost 4 bases, J lost 1 base, and 10 bases lay in between. The CDR3 loop spans 14 amino acids. Germline values: CDR1 SGHNT, CDR2 YENEEA.

The CDR3: CASSERAGGNTGELFF. As DNA, the CDR3 is TGTGCCAGCAGTGAGAGGGCGGGAGGTAACACCGGGGAGCTGTTTTTT. The rearrangement links TRBV2 to TRBJ2-2, with 8 bases matching TRBD2. The CDR3 consists of 16 residues. Per the germline V gene, CDR1 is SNHLY and CDR2 is FYNNEI. V was clipped by 3 bases and J by 2 bases; unmatched bases: 5.

This rearrangement joins TRBV29-1 to TRBJ2-1, with D possibly TRBD2 on 6 matching bases. This CDR3 comprises 13 residues. The germline gives CDR1 SQVTM, CDR2 ANQGSEA. Between the trimmed V and J ends, which lost 8 bases and 7 bases, there was a span of 18 bases. CDR3 bases: TGCAGCCTGGGGGGACTGGTTGGGAATGAGCAGTTCTTC. Its protein is CSLGGLVGNEQFF.

The rearrangement uses TRBV7-2 and TRBJ2-5; 7 nucleotides align to TRBD1. The CDR3 extends over 14 amino acids. The trim removed 4 bases at V and 5 bases at J, leaving 7 bases unmatched. The germline CDR1 and CDR2 sequences are SGHTA and FQGNSA. The CDR3 coding sequence is TGTGCCAGCAGCTATCCCGGGACAGTGGAGACCCAGTACTTC. The encoded protein is CASSYPGTVETQYF.

V usage is TRBV6-1 and J usage is TRBJ2-1, with D perhaps TRBD1 or TRBD2 (6 bases each). CDR1 is MNHNS and CDR2 is SASEGT in the germline V gene. V was clipped by 1 base and J by 1 base, with 11 bases between them. The CDR3 consists of 16 residues. CDR3 DNA sequence: TGTGCCAGCAGTGAAGTTCGGGGGCCTTCCTACAATGAGCAGTTCTTC. It codes for CASSEVRGPSYNEQFF.

The rearrangement uses TRBV13 and TRBJ2-7; 12 nucleotides line up with TRBD2. The germline V gene has CDR1 PRHDT and CDR2 FYEKMQ (reference sequence). With 4 bases clipped from V and 2 bases from J, the junction kept 9 bases outside the gene matches. CDR3 size: 17 residues. The CDR3 nucleotides read TGTGCCAGCAGCTCAACCTGGACTAGCGGGGAAACCTACGAGCAGTACTTC. Its protein product is CASSSTWTSGETYEQYF.

V and J are TRBV6-1 and TRBJ1-6; D remains unclear. Between the trimmed V and J ends, which lost 1 base and 8 bases, there was a span of 6 bases. Germline assignment: CDR1 MNHNS and CDR2 SASEGT. The CDR3 is 13 amino acids. The CDR3 sequence: CASSEVFDSPLHF. CDR3 bases: TGTGCCAGCAGTGAAGTCTTTGATTCACCCCTCCACTTT.

The genes are TRBV14 and TRBJ1-1, with no clear D. V lost 3 bases to trimming and J lost 5 bases, with 16 bases between them. The CDR3 loop spans 15 amino acids. Germline V CDR1 and CDR2: SGHDN, FVKESK. CDR3 in amino acids: CASSHKRQVWTEAFF. Here the CDR3 DNA reads TGTGCCAGCAGCCATAAAAGGCAGGTGTGGACTGAAGCTTTCTTT.